The 3 T cell receptor beta chains presented below share a single source sample, sequenced in a study of cytomegalovirus exposure and HLA in healthy donors. The PCR made use of 60 Vbeta and 13 Jbeta primers. Clones were sequenced by immunoSEQ multiplex PCR, and TCRdb holds only the in-frame ones, with some missing. The data hold approximately 100,000 clones, with 60% to 85% observed a single time. The sequencing input was PBMCs. Receptors originate from a female donor in good health and CMV-seronegative.

V usage is TRBV5-5 and J usage is TRBJ1-4; 7 bases are shared with TRBD1. V trimming: 2 bases; J trimming: 0 bases; junction bases outside the gene matches: 7. The CDR3 covers 17 residues. Germline lookup yields CDR1 SGHKS and CDR2 YYEKEE (reference sequence). This CDR3 reads CASSFRQGVATNEKLFF. The CDR3 nucleotides are TGTGCCAGCAGCTTTAGGCAGGGGGTTGCAACTAATGAAAAACTGTTTTTT.

This clone was found a few times. The gene calls are TRBV30 and TRBJ1-1; D remains ambiguous. The germline V gene has CDR1 GTSNPN and CDR2 SVGIG (reference sequence). This CDR3 is 16 amino acids long. V was trimmed by 0 bases and J by 5 bases, leaving 19 bases between them. CDR3 amino acids: CAWSVKRLLWETEAFF. The CDR3 DNA sequence: TGTGCCTGGAGTGTTAAAAGACTCCTTTGGGAGACTGAAGCTTTCTTT.

The rearrangement uses TRBV18 and TRBJ1-5; D remains unclear. The V end was cut by 4 bases, the J end by 8 bases, with 18 bases between. Germline CDR1 and CDR2: KGHSH and LQKENI. The CDR3 is 15 amino acids. DNA for the CDR3: TGTGCCAGCTCACTTTTCTCCGAAACCGGGAAGCCCCAGCATTTT. It is translated as CASSLFSETGKPQHF.